Listed below are T cell receptor beta chains from one sample, sequenced in a study of blood T cells in healthy people across ages. TCRdb analysed the 5' RACE reads with MiXCR anew, one entry per CDR3 protein. The sample yields almost 300,000 distinct CDR3 sequences, 27% seen once. The sample was blood. The receptors were gathered from a woman in her 70s in good health. The conserved cysteine and the conserved F or W are not part of the CDR3 here. Fields, in order: J gene, V gene, CDR3 protein.

J gene: TRBJ2-7
V gene: TRBV5-1
CDR3 protein: ASSLVGPPPYEQY

J gene: TRBJ1-2
V gene: TRBV25-1
CDR3 protein: ASSVTGGYYGYT

J gene: TRBJ2-3
V gene: TRBV25-1
CDR3 protein: ASSESHSAPAGDTQY

J gene: TRBJ2-3
V gene: TRBV7-9
CDR3 protein: ASSLASGQADTQY

J gene: TRBJ1-4
V gene: TRBV6-6
CDR3 protein: ASSSAAQYEKLF

J gene: TRBJ2-1
V gene: TRBV29-1
CDR3 protein: SAGQANNEQF

J gene: TRBJ1-3
V gene: TRBV7-2
CDR3 protein: ATGGAVNGNTIY

J gene: TRBJ2-6
V gene: TRBV27
CDR3 protein: ASRPGQGWSGANVLT

J gene: TRBJ2-1
V gene: TRBV28
CDR3 protein: ASTSSTVSSYNEQF

J gene: TRBJ2-3
V gene: TRBV20-1
CDR3 protein: SAATSLSTDTQY

J gene: TRBJ1-4
V gene: TRBV6-1
CDR3 protein: ASTEGSLNEKLF

J gene: TRBJ2-4
V gene: TRBV20-1
CDR3 protein: SARGGGSKNIQY

J gene: TRBJ1-5
V gene: TRBV6-2/TRBV6-3
CDR3 protein: ASTTAQLGRQPQH

J gene: TRBJ2-5
V gene: TRBV20-1
CDR3 protein: SARMGHVGYQETQY

J gene: TRBJ2-1
V gene: TRBV3-1
CDR3 protein: ASSQAREQF

J gene: TRBJ2-4
V gene: TRBV6-1
CDR3 protein: ASKLQEAKNIQY

J gene: TRBJ2-5
V gene: TRBV5-4
CDR3 protein: ASSLRRGDGTQY

J gene: TRBJ1-1
V gene: TRBV20-1
CDR3 protein: SAREGTVNTEAF